Sequencing of this T cell receptor beta chain was carried out in a study of T cells in Graves' hyperthyroidism and ophthalmopathy. Study-level information: Specimen type is peripheral blood, collected at initial diagnosis prior to any treatment. The study's findings and limits: From stable hyperthyroidism, ophthalmopathy was separated by a 13 V-J model. Blood also held most thyroid clonotypes expanded beyond 0.001.

The CDR3 regions of TCR beta were amplified from RNA transcripts. The TCR CDR3 first-round RT-PCR relied on the HTBI primer set. TCRdb re-called the multiplex PCR reads through MiXCR, storing one row per CDR3 protein. The sample contains approximately 610,000 distinct CDR3 sequences, about 15% of which appear only once. This clonotype has a handful of counts. The antigen is unknown. Thyroid ultrasound and orbital computed tomography, with clinical symptoms and serum thyroxine and TRAb, informed diagnoses. V was clipped by 6 bases and J by 0 bases; unmatched bases: 4. Germline CDR1 is ENHRY and CDR2 is SYGVKD. The CDR3 totals 14 residues.

The genes are TRBV10-3 and TRBJ2-5, with 7 bases fitting TRBD2. The TCR originated in a woman between 40 and 50 years old with Graves' ophthalmopathy. Sequencing input: blood. CDR3 sequence reads: CAISQSGDQETQYF. CDR3 bases: TGTGCCATCAGCCAGAGCGGGGACCAAGAGACCCAGTACTTC.